A single sample is the source of the 24 T cell receptor beta chains below, sequenced in a study of T cell changes during pregnancy in multiple sclerosis. Only in-frame clones appear in the TCRdb table, and some are missing; sequencing was by immunoSEQ multiplex PCR. The table lists about 93,000 clones, 91% of them singletons, with 1.5% to 2% in the top ten. This specimen was peripheral blood, taken after pregnancy. All receptors come from a female donor in good health, enrolled as a control in a pregnancy study.

The chain carries TRBV10-3 and TRBJ1-2; maybe TRBD1 (6 bases). Trimming cost V 5 bases and J 6 bases, with 13 bases left between them. This CDR3 spans 13 amino acids. Germline CDR1 and CDR2: ENHRY and SYGVKD. The CDR3: CAISQNRVNGYTF. The CDR3 DNA reads TGTGCCATCAGTCAGAACAGGGTTAATGGCTACACCTTC.

In DNA, the CDR3 is TGTGCCAGCAGCGAAGGACAGGTCTACGAGCAGTACTTC. Amino acid sequence: CASSEGQVYEQYF. The V gene is TRBV7-9, the J gene TRBJ2-7, with 7 nucleotides matching TRBD1. Germline V gene lookup returns CDR1 SEHNR and CDR2 FQNEAQ (reference sequence). V gave up 5 bases and J gave up 3 bases; unmatched junction bases: 4. CDR3 length equals 13 residues.

V gene TRBV4-1 combines with J gene TRBJ2-3; maybe TRBD1 (5 bases). Germline loops: CDR1 MGHRA, CDR2 YSYEKL. Trimming pared 4 bases from V and 6 bases from J, leaving 14 bases between. The CDR3 totals 14 residues. The DNA for the CDR3 is TGCGCCAGCAGCCCGTTAGGGGCGGCGGATACGCAGTATTTT. It is translated as CASSPLGAADTQYF.

The chain couples TRBV5-1 to TRBJ2-5, with D perhaps TRBD2 (6 bases). Germline lookup yields CDR1 SGHRS and CDR2 YFSETQ. Trimming removed 4 bases from V and 5 bases from J, with 21 bases in between. The CDR3 has 16 amino acids. The CDR3 protein is CASSPVSRAGGETQYF. The CDR3 region has the DNA TGCGCCAGCAGCCCCGTAAGCAGGGCCGGAGGGGAGACCCAGTACTTC.

V is TRBV9 and J is TRBJ2-3, with D maybe TRBD1 (6 bases). Germline V gene sequence: CDR1 SGDLS, CDR2 YYNGEE. Between the trimmed V and J ends, which lost 4 bases and 2 bases, there was a span of 14 bases. This CDR3 has 15 amino acids. CDR3 DNA sequence: TGTGCCAGCAGCCGCTTGGACAGCAACACAGATACGCAGTATTTT. It specifies CASSRLDSNTDTQYF.

V usage is TRBV7-8 and J usage is TRBJ2-5, with TRBD1 identical over 7 bases. The DNA end lines up better with TRBJ2-7; the J call may be wrong. CDR1 SGHVS and CDR2 FQNEAQ come from the germline V gene. The CDR3 has 18 residues. The CDR3 nucleotides are TGTGCCAGCAGCCTCCGACAATCTAAGACAGGGCCCTCTCGCGAGCAGTACTTC. Translation: CASSLRQSKTGPSREQYF.

This CDR3 is CASSAEAGGTETQYF. The CDR3, as DNA: TGTGCCAGCAGTGCTGAGGCCGGGGGGACTGAGACCCAGTACTTC. The V gene is TRBV2, the J gene TRBJ2-5, with TRBD2 matching 7 bases. This CDR3 has 15 residues. J lost 5 bases, V lost 4 bases, and 10 bases had no gene match. Germline assignment: CDR1 SNHLY and CDR2 FYNNEI.

This clone was seen a handful of times. This chain joins TRBV18 and TRBJ2-7, with TRBD2 identical over 8 bases. The germline V gene has CDR1 KGHSH and CDR2 LQKENI. This CDR3 is 16 amino acids long. With 2 bases clipped from V and 3 bases from J, the junction kept 9 bases outside the gene matches. CDR3 nucleotides: TGTGCCAGCTCACCAAGAGCCGGGACTAGTTACTACGAGCAGTACTTC. It is translated as CASSPRAGTSYYEQYF.

This chain joins TRBV25-1 and TRBJ1-6, with D unresolved. The length of the CDR3 is 13 residues. V lost 6 bases and J 10 bases, leaving 13 bases between the germline ends. Germline V lookup: CDR1 MGHDK, CDR2 SYGVNS. CDR3 nucleotide sequence: TGTGCCAGCAGGGAAAGAGACAACTCACCCCTCCACTTT. This translates into CASRERDNSPLHF.

CDR3 residues: CASSPLEAEAFF. For the CDR3, the DNA is TGTGCCAGTAGTCCCCTTGAGGCTGAAGCTTTCTTT. The rearrangement joins TRBV19 to TRBJ1-1, with D uncertain. The V end was cut by 5 bases, the J end by 6 bases, with 10 bases between. Germline V gene lookup returns CDR1 LNHDA and CDR2 SQIVND (reference sequence). This CDR3 spans 12 amino acids.

This clone has just one count. The chain joins TRBV18 to TRBJ1-2, with a tentative D call TRBD1 (6 bases). V dropped 4 bases and J dropped 0 bases, with 12 bases sitting between them. This CDR3 comprises 15 residues. CDR1 KGHSH and CDR2 LQKENI come from the germline V gene. In nucleotides, the CDR3 is TGTGCCAGCTCACGACTACAGGGAGCTAACTATGGCTACACCTTC. It yields the protein CASSRLQGANYGYTF.

The CDR3 DNA follows: TGTGCCGGGGGAGGGGCGTCCAATGGGGACATTCAGTACTTC. It codes for CAGGGASNGDIQYF. The V call is TRBV6-5, the J call TRBJ2-4; 7 bases match TRBD2. Trimming cost V 11 bases and J 8 bases; bases outside gene matches: 15. Germline loops: CDR1 MNHEY, CDR2 SVGAGI. The length of the CDR3 is 14 residues.

The chain combines TRBV9 with TRBJ2-7; weak D call: TRBD2 (6 bases). Germline loops: CDR1 SGDLS, CDR2 YYNGEE. The CDR3 spans 15 residues. V shed 0 bases and J shed 2 bases, with 12 bases lying between them. CDR3 residues: CASSVDAGPAYEQYF. The DNA of the CDR3 is TGTGCCAGCAGCGTAGATGCGGGGCCAGCCTACGAGCAGTACTTC.

The V call is TRBV9, the J call TRBJ2-5; 7 bases line up with TRBD1. Per germline, CDR1 SGDLS and CDR2 YYNGEE. This CDR3 is built from 15 residues. Trimming cost V 3 bases and J 5 bases; bases outside gene matches: 10. The DNA for the CDR3 is TGTGCCAGCAGCGCCAAGACAGGGTCGAGGGAGACCCAGTACTTC. It specifies CASSAKTGSRETQYF.

The CDR3 sequence is CASSAGGGQGRTEAFF. CDR3 in DNA: TGTGCCAGCAGCGCCGGCGGGGGACAGGGGCGGACTGAAGCTTTCTTT. The rearrangement joins TRBV9 to TRBJ1-1; TRBD1 aligns across 10 bases. Germline V gives CDR1 SGDLS, CDR2 YYNGEE. The J segment lost 5 bases and the V segment lost 3 bases, leaving 10 bases of the junction unmatched. The CDR3 totals 16 residues.

The gene calls are TRBV7-9 and TRBJ2-1; 12 positions match TRBD2. From germline, CDR1 is SEHNR and CDR2 FQNEAQ (reference sequence). This CDR3 has 16 amino acids. V lost 4 bases, J lost 15 bases, and 16 bases stayed unmatched. The CDR3 DNA reads as TGTGCCAGCAGCTCGACTAGCGGGGGAAAAGATCAGGGGCGGTTCTTC. Its protein is CASSSTSGGKDQGRFF.

V usage is TRBV30 and J usage is TRBJ1-1; TRBD1 matches at 7 bases. V lost 3 bases and J lost 4; bases outside the gene matches: 5. CDR1 and CDR2 (germline): GTSNPN, SVGIG (reference sequence). CDR3 size: 13 residues. CDR3 bases: TGTGCCTGGAGCCAGGGGGTCAGCACTGAAGCTTTCTTT. It codes for CAWSQGVSTEAFF.

DNA for the CDR3: TGTGCCATCAGGGGACAGGAGAACACTGAAGCTTTCTTT. Protein: CAIRGQENTEAFF. The chain carries TRBV10-3 and TRBJ1-1, with TRBD1 matching 8 bases. V was pared by 6 bases and J by 1 base, with 1 base of the junction left unmatched. The CDR3 has 13 amino acids. Per germline, CDR1 ENHRY and CDR2 SYGVKD.

V gene TRBV4-3 combines with J gene TRBJ2-3; 10 nucleotides match TRBD1. With 0 bases clipped from V and 4 bases from J, the junction kept 7 bases outside the gene matches. The CDR3 covers 17 residues. The germline V gene encodes CDR1 LGHNA and CDR2 YSLEER. The CDR3 here is CASSQDQEGQGADTQYF. CDR3 nucleotides: TGCGCCAGCAGCCAAGATCAGGAAGGACAGGGGGCAGATACGCAGTATTTT.

CDR3 nucleotides: TGCGCCAGCAGCCAAGGAGGAACGGGTCTTAATGAAAAACTGTTTTTT. Protein product: CASSQGGTGLNEKLFF. The chain recombines TRBV4-3 with TRBJ1-4; unclear D gene. V lost 1 base and J 4 bases, leaving 13 bases between the germline ends. CDR3 length equals 16 residues. From germline, CDR1 is LGHNA and CDR2 YSLEER.

The chain uses TRBV28 and TRBJ2-3, with TRBD1 matching 8 bases. Germline V gene lookup returns CDR1 MDHEN and CDR2 SYDVKM. With V trimmed by 8 bases and J by 6 bases, 13 bases remained unmatched. The CDR3 is 15 residues long. CDR3 coding DNA: TGTGCCAGCCGATCGACGGACAGGGCCTATGATACGCAGTATTTT. Translated, it gives CASRSTDRAYDTQYF.

The chain carries TRBV4-1 and TRBJ2-1, with 13 bases matching TRBD2. Germline CDR1 MGHRA, CDR2 YSYEKL. V dropped 0 bases and J dropped 2; count of bases not matched to a gene: 7. CDR3 length: 19 residues. CDR3 bases: TGCGCCAGCAGCCAAGAGGGGACTAGCGGGGTGATGCCCTACAATGAGCAGTTCTTC. Amino acids: CASSQEGTSGVMPYNEQFF.

The sample holds one count of this clone. V gene TRBV18 combines with J gene TRBJ1-1; no definite D call. This CDR3 is built from 14 residues. CDR1 is KGHSH, CDR2 LQKENI, per germline. Trimming stripped 6 bases from V and 2 bases from J, with 13 bases between. CDR3 residues: CASSAGAANTEAFF. The CDR3 DNA follows: TGTGCCAGCTCTGCGGGCGCGGCTAACACTGAAGCTTTCTTT.

This clone is a singleton in its sample. This chain links TRBV27 with TRBJ1-4; D not resolved. V was pared by 8 bases and J by 4 bases, with 11 bases between. The CDR3 consists of 13 residues. Germline V gene sequence: CDR1 MNHEY, CDR2 SMNVEV (reference sequence). In DNA, the CDR3 is TGTGCCAGCGCGTCGGGAAGTAATGAAAAACTGTTTTTT. This translates into CASASGSNEKLFF.